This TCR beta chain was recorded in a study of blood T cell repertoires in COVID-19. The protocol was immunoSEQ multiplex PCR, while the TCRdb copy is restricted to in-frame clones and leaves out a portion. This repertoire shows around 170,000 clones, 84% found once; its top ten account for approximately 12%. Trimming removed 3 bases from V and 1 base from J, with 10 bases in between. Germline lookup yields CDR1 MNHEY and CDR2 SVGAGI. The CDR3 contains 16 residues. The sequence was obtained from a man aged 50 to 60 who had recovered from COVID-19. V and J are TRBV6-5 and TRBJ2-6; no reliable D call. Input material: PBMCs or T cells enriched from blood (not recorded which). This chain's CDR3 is CASSYLRESGANVLTF. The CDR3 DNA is TGTGCCAGCAGTTATCTTCGAGAGTCTGGGGCCAACGTCCTGACTTTC.